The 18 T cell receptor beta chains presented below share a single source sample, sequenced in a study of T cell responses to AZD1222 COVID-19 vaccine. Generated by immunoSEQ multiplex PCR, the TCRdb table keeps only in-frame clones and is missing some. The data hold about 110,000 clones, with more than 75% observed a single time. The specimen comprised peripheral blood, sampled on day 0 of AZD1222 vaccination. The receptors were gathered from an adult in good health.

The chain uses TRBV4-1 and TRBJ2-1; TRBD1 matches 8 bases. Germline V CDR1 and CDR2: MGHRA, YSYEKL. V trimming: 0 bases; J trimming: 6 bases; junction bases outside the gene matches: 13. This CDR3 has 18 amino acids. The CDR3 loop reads CASSQEGRGQASRNEQFF. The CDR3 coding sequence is TGCGCCAGCAGCCAAGAGGGAAGGGGACAGGCTAGTCGCAATGAGCAGTTCTTC.

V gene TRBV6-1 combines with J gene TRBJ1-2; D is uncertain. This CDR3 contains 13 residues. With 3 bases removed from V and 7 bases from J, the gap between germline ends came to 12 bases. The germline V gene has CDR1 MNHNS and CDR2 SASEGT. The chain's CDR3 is CASSEAGLGGYTF. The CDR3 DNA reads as TGTGCCAGCAGTGAGGCGGGGTTAGGTGGCTACACCTTC.

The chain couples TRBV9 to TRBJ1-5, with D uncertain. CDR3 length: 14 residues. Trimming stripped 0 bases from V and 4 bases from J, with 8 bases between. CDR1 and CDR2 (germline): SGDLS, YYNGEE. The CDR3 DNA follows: TGTGCCAGCAGCGTAGCCGGGGAAAATCAGCCCCAGCATTTT. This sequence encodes CASSVAGENQPQHF.

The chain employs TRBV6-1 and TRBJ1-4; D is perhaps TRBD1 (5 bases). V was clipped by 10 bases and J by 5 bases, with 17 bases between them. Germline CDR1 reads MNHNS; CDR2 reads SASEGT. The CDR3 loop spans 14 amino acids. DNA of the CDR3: TGTGCCACCTCTCGGCGACAGCAGAATGAAAAACTGTTTTTT. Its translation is CATSRRQQNEKLFF.

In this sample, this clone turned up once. The CDR3 loop is CASSQRGSGNTIYF. In nucleotides, the CDR3 is TGTGCCAGCAGCCAACGAGGTTCTGGAAACACCATATATTTT. This chain uses TRBV7-8 with TRBJ1-3; D not resolved. V lost 5 bases, J lost 1 base, and 9 bases lay in between. The CDR3 consists of 14 residues. CDR1 and CDR2 (germline): SGHVS, FQNEAQ.

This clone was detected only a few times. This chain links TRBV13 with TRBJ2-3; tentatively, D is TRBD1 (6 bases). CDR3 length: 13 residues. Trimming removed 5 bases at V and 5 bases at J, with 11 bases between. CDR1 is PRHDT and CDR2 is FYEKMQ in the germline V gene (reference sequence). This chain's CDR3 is CASSPRDIDTQYF. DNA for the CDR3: TGTGCCAGCAGCCCAAGGGACATAGATACGCAGTATTTT.

The CDR3 bases are TGTGCCAGCAGTTTGGTTAGGAAGAGGAACACTGAAGCTTTCTTT. Translation gives CASSLVRKRNTEAFF. The rearrangement uses TRBV6-2 or TRBV6-3 and TRBJ1-1, with D hard to call. V lost 4 bases, J lost 1 base, and 13 bases lay in between. Looked up from germline, CDR1 is MNHEY and CDR2 is SVGEGT. The CDR3 is 15 residues long.

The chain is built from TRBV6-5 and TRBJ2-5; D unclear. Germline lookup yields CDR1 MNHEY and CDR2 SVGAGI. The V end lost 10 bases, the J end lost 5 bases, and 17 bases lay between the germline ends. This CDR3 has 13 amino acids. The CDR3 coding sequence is TGTGCCACGACCAGACTTCCATGGGAGACCCAGTACTTC. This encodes CATTRLPWETQYF.

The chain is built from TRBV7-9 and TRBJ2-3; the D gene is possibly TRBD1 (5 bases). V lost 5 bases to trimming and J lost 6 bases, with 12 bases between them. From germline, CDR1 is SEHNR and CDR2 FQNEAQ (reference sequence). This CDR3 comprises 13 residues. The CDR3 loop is CASSVKGPDTQYF. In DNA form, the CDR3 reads TGTGCCAGCAGCGTAAAGGGGCCCGATACGCAGTATTTT.

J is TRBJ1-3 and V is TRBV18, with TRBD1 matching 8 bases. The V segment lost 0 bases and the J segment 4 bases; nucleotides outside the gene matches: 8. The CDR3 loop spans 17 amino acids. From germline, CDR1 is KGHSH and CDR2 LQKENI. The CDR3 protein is CASSPPISRQGGNTIYF. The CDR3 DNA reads TGTGCCAGCTCACCACCGATTTCGAGACAGGGGGGAAACACCATATATTTT.

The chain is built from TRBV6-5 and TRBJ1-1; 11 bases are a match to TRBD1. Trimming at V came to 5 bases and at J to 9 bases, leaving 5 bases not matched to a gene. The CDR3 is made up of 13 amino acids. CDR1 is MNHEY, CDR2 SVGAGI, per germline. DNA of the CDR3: TGTGCCAGCAGTCCTCGGACAGGGGGCAAAGCTTTCTTT. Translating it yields CASSPRTGGKAFF.

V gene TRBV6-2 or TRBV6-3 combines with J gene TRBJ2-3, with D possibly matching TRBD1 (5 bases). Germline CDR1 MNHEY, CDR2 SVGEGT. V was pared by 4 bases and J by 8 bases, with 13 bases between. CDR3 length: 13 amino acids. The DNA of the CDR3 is TGTGCCAGCAGTTGGCAAGGGGTCAGTACGCAGTATTTT. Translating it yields CASSWQGVSTQYF.

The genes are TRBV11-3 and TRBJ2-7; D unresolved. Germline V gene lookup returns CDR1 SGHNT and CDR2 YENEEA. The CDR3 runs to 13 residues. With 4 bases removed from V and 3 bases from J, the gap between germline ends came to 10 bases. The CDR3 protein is CASSSGSVYEQYF. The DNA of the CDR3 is TGTGCCAGCAGCTCGGGCTCCGTCTACGAGCAGTACTTC.

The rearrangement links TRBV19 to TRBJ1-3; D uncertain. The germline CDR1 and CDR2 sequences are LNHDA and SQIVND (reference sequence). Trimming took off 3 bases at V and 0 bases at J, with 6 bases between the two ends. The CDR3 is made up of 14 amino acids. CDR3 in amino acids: CASSMGFSGNTIYF. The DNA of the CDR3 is TGTGCCAGTAGTATGGGGTTCTCTGGAAACACCATATATTTT.

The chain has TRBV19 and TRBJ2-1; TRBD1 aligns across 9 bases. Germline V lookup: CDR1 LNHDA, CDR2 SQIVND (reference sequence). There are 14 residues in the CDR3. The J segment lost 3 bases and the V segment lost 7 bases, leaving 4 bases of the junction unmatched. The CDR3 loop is CASKETGGYNEQFF. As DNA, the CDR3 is TGTGCCAGTAAGGAGACAGGGGGCTACAATGAGCAGTTCTTC.

The CDR3 spells CASSVTAMTNTEAFF. The CDR3 DNA sequence: TGTGCCAGCAGTGTAACAGCTATGACCAACACTGAAGCTTTCTTT. The V and J genes are TRBV2 and TRBJ1-1, with D hard to call. The CDR3 consists of 15 residues. Germline CDR1 and CDR2: SNHLY and FYNNEI. V was trimmed by 4 bases and J by 2 bases, leaving 14 bases between them.

CDR3 DNA sequence: TGTGCCAGCGGAAGATACAGGGATATGAACACTGAAGCTTTCTTT. The encoded protein is CASGRYRDMNTEAFF. The genes are TRBV9 and TRBJ1-1; tentatively, D is TRBD1 (6 bases). Deletions cut 7 bases from V and 0 bases from J, with 16 bases between. The length of the CDR3 is 15 residues. CDR1 is SGDLS, CDR2 YYNGEE, per germline. Drawing the rest from reference TRBV9 and TRBJ1-1, the complete variable domain is DSGVTQTPKHLITATGQRVTLRCSPRSGDLSVYWYQQSLDQGLQFLIQYYNGEERAKGNILERFSAQQFPDLHSELNLSSLELGDSALYFCASGRYRDMNTEAFFGQGTRLTVV.

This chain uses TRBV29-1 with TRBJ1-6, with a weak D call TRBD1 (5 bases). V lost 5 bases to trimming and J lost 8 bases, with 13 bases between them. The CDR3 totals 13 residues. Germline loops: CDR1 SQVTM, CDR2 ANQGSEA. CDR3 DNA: TGCAGCGTTAAAGGGGATGTGGATTCACCCCTCCACTTT. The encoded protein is CSVKGDVDSPLHF.